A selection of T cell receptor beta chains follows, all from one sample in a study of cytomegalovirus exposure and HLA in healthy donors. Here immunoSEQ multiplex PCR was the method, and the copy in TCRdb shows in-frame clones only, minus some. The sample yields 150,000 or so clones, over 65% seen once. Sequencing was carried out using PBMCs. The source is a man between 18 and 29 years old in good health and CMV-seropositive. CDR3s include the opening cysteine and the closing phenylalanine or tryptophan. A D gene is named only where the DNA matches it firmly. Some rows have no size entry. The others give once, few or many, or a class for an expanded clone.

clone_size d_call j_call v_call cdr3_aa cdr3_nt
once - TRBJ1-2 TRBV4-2 CASSQDMSNRLPTF TGTGCCAGCAGCCAAGATATGTCGAACAGGCTCCCCACCTTC
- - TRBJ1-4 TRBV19 CASIEPLNEKLFF TGTGCCAGTATAGAACCGCTTAATGAAAAACTGTTTTTT
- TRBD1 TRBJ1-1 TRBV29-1 CSTPGQGATEAFF TGCAGCACACCGGGACAGGGGGCCACTGAAGCTTTCTTT
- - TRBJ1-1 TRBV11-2 CASSSSNTEAFF TGTGCCAGCAGCTCTTCTAACACTGAAGCTTTCTTT
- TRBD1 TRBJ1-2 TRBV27 CASSTGAGTSYGYTF TGTGCCAGCAGTACAGGGGCCGGGACATCTTATGGCTACACCTTC
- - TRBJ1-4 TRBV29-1 CSVEDPGWKKLFF TGCAGCGTTGAGGACCCAGGGTGGAAAAAACTGTTTTTT
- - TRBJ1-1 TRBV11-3 CASSLLFDSMNTEAFF TGTGCCAGCAGCTTACTATTCGACAGTATGAACACTGAAGCTTTCTTT
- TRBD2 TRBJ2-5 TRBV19 CASSIGREGRETQYF TGTGCCAGTAGTATTGGGCGGGAGGGCCGGGAGACCCAGTACTTC
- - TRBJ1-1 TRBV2 CASSIRQVREAFF TGTGCCAGCAGCATCCGACAGGTTCGAGAAGCTTTCTTT
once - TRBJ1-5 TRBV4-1 CASSPPGGNQPQHF TGCGCCAGCAGCCCCCCCGGGGGGAATCAGCCCCAGCATTTT
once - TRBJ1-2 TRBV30 CAWSREMVERGYTF TGTGCCTGGTCCCGGGAGATGGTCGAGCGAGGCTACACCTTC
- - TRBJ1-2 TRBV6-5 CASSSGQGSGYTF TGTGCCAGCAGCTCGGGACAAGGGTCTGGCTACACCTTC
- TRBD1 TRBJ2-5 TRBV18 CASSRGTGGETQYF TGTGCCAGCTCACGGGGGACAGGGGGAGAGACCCAGTACTTC
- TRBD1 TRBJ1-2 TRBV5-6 CASSTGRQGPEGYTF TGTGCCAGCAGTACTGGCAGACAGGGACCGGAAGGCTACACCTTC
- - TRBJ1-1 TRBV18 CASSQRDTLNTEAFF TGTGCCAGCTCACAGAGGGACACCTTGAACACTGAAGCTTTCTTT
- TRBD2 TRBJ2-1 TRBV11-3 CASSTRAGGPGNEQFF TGTGCCAGCAGCACTCGAGCGGGAGGGCCGGGGAATGAGCAGTTCTTC
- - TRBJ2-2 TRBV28 CASSLSQTGQNTGELFF TGTGCCAGCAGTTTATCCCAGACAGGCCAGAACACCGGGGAGCTGTTTTTT
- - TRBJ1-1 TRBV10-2 CASSVPEGGVNTEAFF TGCGCCAGCAGTGTCCCCGAGGGAGGGGTGAACACTGAAGCTTTCTTT
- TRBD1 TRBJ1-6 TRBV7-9 CASSLSQNRGRNSPLHF TGTGCCAGCAGCTTATCCCAAAACAGGGGGCGGAATTCACCCCTCCACTTT
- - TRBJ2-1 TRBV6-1 CASSDGRSSYNEQFF TGTGCCAGCAGTGATGGTAGGAGCTCCTACAATGAGCAGTTCTTC
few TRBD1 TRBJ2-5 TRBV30 CAWSVGQPQETQYF TGTGCCTGGAGTGTGGGACAGCCTCAAGAGACCCAGTACTTC
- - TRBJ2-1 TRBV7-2 CASSLEGASGNEQFF TGTGCCAGCAGCTTAGAGGGGGCTAGCGGGAATGAGCAGTTCTTC
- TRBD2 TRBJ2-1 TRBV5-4 CASSWVGAGVLSEQFF TGTGCCAGCAGCTGGGTGGGAGCGGGAGTACTCAGCGAGCAGTTCTTC
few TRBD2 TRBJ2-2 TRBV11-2 CASSRWRGDDTGELFF TGTGCCAGCAGCCGATGGCGGGGGGATGACACCGGGGAGCTGTTTTTT
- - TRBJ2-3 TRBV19 CASSIDALVSDTQYF TGTGCCAGTAGTATAGATGCCCTAGTTTCAGATACGCAGTATTTT
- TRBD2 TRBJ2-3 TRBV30 CAWRDAGRETQYF TGTGCCTGGAGAGACGCCGGGAGGGAGACGCAGTATTTT
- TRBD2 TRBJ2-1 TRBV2 CASSERASGGMEQFF TGTGCCAGCAGTGAAAGGGCTAGCGGGGGGATGGAGCAGTTCTTC
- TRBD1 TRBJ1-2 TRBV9 CASSAPGQGAYGYTF TGTGCCAGCAGCGCCCCGGGACAGGGGGCATATGGCTACACCTTC
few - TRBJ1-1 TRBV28 CASSEDIGANTEAFF TGTGCCAGCAGCGAGGACATCGGAGCGAACACTGAAGCTTTCTTT
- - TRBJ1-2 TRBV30 CAWSSTGNYGYTF TGTGCCTGGAGTTCCACAGGGAACTATGGCTACACCTTC
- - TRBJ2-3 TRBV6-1 CASSELAATRTDTQYF TGTGCCAGCAGTGAACTCGCGGCCACTCGCACAGATACGCAGTATTTT
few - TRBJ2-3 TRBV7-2 CASSLGRPLDTQYF TGTGCCAGCAGCTTAGGTCGTCCGTTAGATACGCAGTATTTT
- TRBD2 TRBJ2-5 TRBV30 CAWSGGLQETQYF TGTGCCTGGTCGGGGGGACTTCAAGAGACCCAGTACTTC
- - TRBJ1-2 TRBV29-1 CSVWVEGQGGYTF TGCAGCGTTTGGGTGGAGGGGCAGGGCGGCTACACCTTC
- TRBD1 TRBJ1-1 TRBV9 CASRPGQGASNTEAFF TGTGCCAGCAGGCCGGGACAGGGGGCCTCGAACACTGAAGCTTTCTTT
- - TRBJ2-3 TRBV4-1 CASSQELGDTQYF TGCGCCAGCAGCCAAGAACTCGGGGATACGCAGTATTTT
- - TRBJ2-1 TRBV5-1 CASSEGGNNEQFF TGCGCCAGCAGCGAGGGAGGTAACAATGAGCAGTTCTTC
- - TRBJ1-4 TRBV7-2 CASSLGGRAEKLFF TGTGCCAGCAGCTTAGGGGGGAGGGCTGAAAAACTGTTTTTT
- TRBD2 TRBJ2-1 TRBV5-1 CASSLGRPLAGGHNEQFF TGCGCCAGCAGCTTGGGAAGGCCCCTAGCGGGAGGTCACAATGAGCAGTTCTTC
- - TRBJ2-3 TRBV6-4 CASSKEGWTDTQYF TGTGCCAGCAGTAAGGAGGGTTGGACAGATACGCAGTATTTT
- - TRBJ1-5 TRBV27 CASSKEGLEPQHF TGTGCCAGCAGCAAGGAGGGGTTGGAGCCCCAGCATTTT
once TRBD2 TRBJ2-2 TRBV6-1 CASSEARASGRTGELFF TGTGCCAGCAGTGAAGCCCGGGCTAGCGGACGCACCGGGGAGCTGTTTTTT
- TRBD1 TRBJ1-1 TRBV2 CASTGQGVNTEAFF TGTGCCAGCACCGGACAGGGGGTGAACACTGAAGCTTTCTTT
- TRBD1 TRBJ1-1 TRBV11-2 CASSTGGSTEAFF TGTGCCAGCAGCACAGGGGGCTCGACTGAAGCTTTCTTT
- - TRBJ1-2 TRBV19 CASTRDTDYGYTF TGTGCCAGTACTAGGGACACCGACTATGGCTACACCTTC
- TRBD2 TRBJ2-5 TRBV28 CASSGGLAVEETQYF TGTGCCAGCAGTGGGGGACTAGCGGTAGAAGAGACCCAGTACTTC
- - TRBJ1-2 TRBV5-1 CASSLEGNYGYTF TGCGCCAGCAGCTTGGAGGGGAACTATGGCTACACCTTC
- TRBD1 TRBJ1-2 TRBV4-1 CASSQGHQGAFYGYTF TGCGCCAGCAGCCAAGGCCACCAGGGGGCTTTCTATGGCTACACCTTC
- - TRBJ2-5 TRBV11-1 CASSFVRSSQETQYF TGTGCCAGCAGCTTCGTGAGGTCCTCGCAGGAGACCCAGTACTTC
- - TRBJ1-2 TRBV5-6 CASSVPPEVNGYTF TGTGCCAGCAGCGTCCCTCCCGAGGTGAATGGCTACACCTTC
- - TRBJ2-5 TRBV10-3 CAISDRKAQETQYF TGTGCCATCAGTGACAGGAAGGCCCAAGAGACCCAGTACTTC
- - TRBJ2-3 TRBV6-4 CASSESGTDTQYF TGTGCCAGCAGTGAAAGCGGCACAGATACGCAGTATTTT
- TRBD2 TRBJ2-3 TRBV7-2 CASSPSGLVTDTQYF TGTGCCAGCAGCCCTAGCGGGTTAGTCACAGATACGCAGTATTTT
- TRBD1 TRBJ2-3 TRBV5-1 CASSLQGWGPDTQYF TGCGCCAGCAGCTTACAGGGGTGGGGACCAGATACGCAGTATTTT
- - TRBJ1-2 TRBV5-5 CASSTIQGQGRYGYTF TGTGCCAGCAGCACCATCCAGGGGCAGGGAAGGTATGGCTACACCTTC
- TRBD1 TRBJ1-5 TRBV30 CAWSTGTGGNSNQPQHF TGTGCCTGGAGCACCGGGACAGGGGGCAATAGCAATCAGCCCCAGCATTTT